Listed below are T cell receptor beta chains from one sample, sequenced in a study of T cell responses to AZD1222 COVID-19 vaccine. Some clones are missing from TCRdb's copy, which holds only in-frame ones; the method was immunoSEQ multiplex PCR. The sample shows 130,000 to 150,000 clones, around 92% of them seen only once. The material was peripheral blood, obtained on day 0 of AZD1222 vaccination. The receptors were sampled from an adult in good health. The CDR3 runs from the conserved cysteine through the conserved F or W.

CDR3aa,v_gene,j_gene
CASSSDSTSTYEQYF,TRBV5-4,TRBJ2-7
CASSLASGGEQFF,TRBV5-1,TRBJ2-1
CASSQEFSGGPGVYEQYF,TRBV4-1,TRBJ2-7
CSAVGQGGTYEQYF,TRBV29-1,TRBJ2-7
CATAEGSSYEQYF,TRBV12-3/TRBV12-4,TRBJ2-7
CASSPGTGTVYSNQPQHF,TRBV28,TRBJ1-5
CASSPQGGRTYNEQFF,TRBV7-2,TRBJ2-1
CASSEAASYGYTF,TRBV7-8,TRBJ1-2
CASSYEVWRGEDEKLFF,TRBV6-2/TRBV6-3,TRBJ1-4
CASSLPPAGGKETQYF,TRBV5-1,TRBJ2-5
CSVEDRANEKLFF,TRBV29-1,TRBJ1-4
CASSLQQGAPYEQYF,TRBV27,TRBJ2-7
CASSLDIAGGVTGELFF,TRBV7-2,TRBJ2-2
CASSPQGPPRGQPQHF,TRBV18,TRBJ1-5
CASSWGQRNEKLFF,TRBV5-6,TRBJ1-4
CASSAVNSGAFF,TRBV9,TRBJ1-1
CASSPGNNQPQHF,TRBV25-1,TRBJ1-5
CASSFGLRETQYF,TRBV12-3/TRBV12-4,TRBJ2-5
CASSDRNYGYTF,TRBV5-4,TRBJ1-2
CAISASGGDSSVNGYTF,TRBV10-3,TRBJ1-2
CASIHDRNTEAFF,TRBV19,TRBJ1-1
CAWSQGQGHYGYTF,TRBV30,TRBJ1-2
CASSVLTGGEQYF,TRBV9,TRBJ2-7
CASSPGQETQYF,TRBV18,TRBJ2-5
CASSSGNYGYTF,TRBV2,TRBJ1-2
CASSIEAGVTGQYF,TRBV19,TRBJ2-7
CASSPGSGQGISPLHF,TRBV4-1,TRBJ1-6
CASSPWTGNQPQHF,TRBV7-8,TRBJ1-5
CASSTTDNEQFF,TRBV18,TRBJ2-1
CASSVSAGVFSGNTIYF,TRBV2,TRBJ1-3
CASSYSSQYGYTF,TRBV6-5,TRBJ1-2
CASSTPDSFYEQYF,TRBV6-6,TRBJ2-7
CASSDPWGVGAKNIQYF,TRBV5-5,TRBJ2-4
CATSPRTSDADTQYF,TRBV15,TRBJ2-3
CASSLGTGLSTQETQYF,TRBV11-2,TRBJ2-5
CASSSGVLGELFF,TRBV5-8,TRBJ2-2
CASSYLRGEQYF,TRBV6-5,TRBJ2-7
CATPAPGTKETQYF,TRBV27,TRBJ2-5
CATSKTRDGNSNQPQHF,TRBV15,TRBJ1-5
CASSHRGEQFF,TRBV6-2/TRBV6-3,TRBJ2-1
CASSLRGMGDTGELFF,TRBV7-7,TRBJ2-2
CASQVMNTEAFF,TRBV28,TRBJ1-1
CASSWVESEKLFF,TRBV5-5,TRBJ1-4
CASGFQGGTVLTGELFF,TRBV12-5,TRBJ2-2
CASSYGTDFSYEQYF,TRBV6-5,TRBJ2-7
CASSPGTGGLVAFF,TRBV5-1,TRBJ1-1
CASERRGRGGQPQHF,TRBV6-5,TRBJ1-5
CSPRSGRAFF,TRBV20-1,TRBJ1-1
CASSPGTGGGNEQFF,TRBV5-1,TRBJ2-1
CASSLVDRWETQYF,TRBV11-1,TRBJ2-5